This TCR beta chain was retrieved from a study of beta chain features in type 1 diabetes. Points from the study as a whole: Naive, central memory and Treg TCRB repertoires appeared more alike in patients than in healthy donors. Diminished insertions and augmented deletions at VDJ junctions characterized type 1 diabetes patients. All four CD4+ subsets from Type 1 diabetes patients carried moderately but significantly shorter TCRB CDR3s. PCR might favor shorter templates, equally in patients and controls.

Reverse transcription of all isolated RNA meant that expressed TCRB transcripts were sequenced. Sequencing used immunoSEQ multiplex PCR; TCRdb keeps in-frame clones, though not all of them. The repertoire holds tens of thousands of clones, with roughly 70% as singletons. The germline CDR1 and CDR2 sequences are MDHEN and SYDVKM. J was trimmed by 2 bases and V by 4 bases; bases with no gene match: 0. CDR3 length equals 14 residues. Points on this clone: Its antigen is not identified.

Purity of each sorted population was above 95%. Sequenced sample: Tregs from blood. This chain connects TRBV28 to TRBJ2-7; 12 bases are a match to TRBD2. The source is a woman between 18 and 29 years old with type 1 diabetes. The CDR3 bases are TGTGCCAGCAGTTCTAGCGGGAGGGCCTACGAGCAGTACTTC. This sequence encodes CASSSSGRAYEQYF.